A single sample gave rise to the 8 T cell receptor beta chains below, sequenced in a study of T cells expressing NK-cell markers. Reanalyzing the 5' RACE reads, TCRdb keeps one entry per CDR3 protein, without DNA. The sample includes roughly 20,000 distinct CDR3 sequences. Sequenced sample: blood T cells: a sorted CD56 or NKG2C T cell subset, CD4+ or CD8+ T cells, or bulk PBMC T cells (not recorded which). The source is a man aged 18 to 69 in good health.

The chain carries TRBV21-1 and TRBJ2-5. TRBV21-1 is given as a pseudogene. The CDR3 is 13 residues long. The CDR3 spells CASSKLNQETQYF.

CDR3 loop: CSASMRGQGARQPQHF. The chain recombines TRBV20-1 with TRBJ1-5; the TRBD1 assignment by TCRdb is unverifiable without DNA. The germline V gene has CDR1 DFQATT and CDR2 SNEGSKA (reference sequence). There are 16 residues in the CDR3.

The chain recombines TRBV29-1 with TRBJ2-7; the D gene TCRdb calls, TRBD2, cannot be checked with no DNA. This CDR3 region has 13 residues. Germline V gene sequence: CDR1 SQVTM, CDR2 ANQGSEA. CDR3: CSVERGTGGEQYF.

The chain links TRBV20-1 to TRBJ2-2; TCRdb designates TRBD2, a call that cannot be tested without DNA. The germline CDR1 and CDR2 sequences are DFQATT and SNEGSKA (reference sequence). This CDR3 comprises 17 residues. The CDR3 protein is CSARVPLGTRGSGELFF.

The rearrangement links TRBV28 to TRBJ1-5; the D call from TCRdb, TRBD1, cannot be confirmed without DNA. The CDR3 totals 15 residues. Per germline, CDR1 MDHEN and CDR2 SYDVKM. This CDR3 is CASSRYRGSNQPQHF.

The CDR3 is CASRWRGDTGELFF. The chain is built from TRBV28 and TRBJ2-2; TCRdb lists TRBD1, though no DNA is available to test this call. In germline, CDR1 is MDHEN, CDR2 SYDVKM. The CDR3 runs to 14 residues.

The V gene is TRBV5-5, the J gene TRBJ1-2. Germline V lookup: CDR1 SGHKS, CDR2 YYEKEE (reference sequence). The CDR3 sequence is 17 residues long. The CDR3 loop is CASSLEGRIRSNYGYTF.

The rearrangement joins TRBV5-1 to TRBJ2-7; absent DNA, TCRdb's TRBD1 call cannot be checked. The length of the CDR3 is 17 residues. In germline, CDR1 is SGHRS, CDR2 YFSETQ. CDR3 amino acids: CASSLRSGGTGVYEQYF.